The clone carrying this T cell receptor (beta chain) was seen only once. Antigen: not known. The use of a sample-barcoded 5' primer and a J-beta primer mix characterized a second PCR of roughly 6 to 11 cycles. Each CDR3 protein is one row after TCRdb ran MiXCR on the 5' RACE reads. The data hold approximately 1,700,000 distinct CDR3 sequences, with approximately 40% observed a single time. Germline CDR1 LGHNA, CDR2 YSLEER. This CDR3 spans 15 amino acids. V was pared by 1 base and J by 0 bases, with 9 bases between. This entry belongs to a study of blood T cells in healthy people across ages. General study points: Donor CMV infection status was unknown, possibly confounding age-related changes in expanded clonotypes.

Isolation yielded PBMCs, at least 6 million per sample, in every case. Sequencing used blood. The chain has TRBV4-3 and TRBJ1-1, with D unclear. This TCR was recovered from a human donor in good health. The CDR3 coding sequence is TGCGCCAGCAGCCAAGGGGTTCAGATGAACACTGAAGCTTTCTTT. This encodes CASSQGVQMNTEAFF.